A selection of T cell receptor beta chains follows, all from one sample in a study of control samples from healthy donors and cancer patients. Produced via immunoSEQ multiplex PCR; TCRdb's table is partial and in-frame only. In the table there are 170,000 or so clones, around nine tenths of which are singletons. Sequenced input: blood. These receptors were obtained from a man under 40 in good health. Each CDR3 is given with its conserved first and last residue. The order of the fields is D gene, clone size, V gene, J gene, CDR3 DNA, CDR3 protein. D genes are given only for firm matches. Size values are once, few and many counts, or a class for expanded clones, and some rows have none.

>TRBD1|-|TRBV18|TRBJ1-5
TGTGCCAGCTCACCACCCGGGACAGGGAGAATTCAGCCCCAGCATTTT
CASSPPGTGRIQPQHF
>TRBD1|-|TRBV7-9|TRBJ1-4
TGTGCCAGCAGCTCCGGACAGGGAGGAGGGTTTGATGAAAAACTGTTTTTT
CASSSGQGGGFDEKLFF
>-|-|TRBV30|TRBJ1-6
TGTGCCTGGAGTGGAACGGAATCTTTACCCCTCCACTTT
CAWSGTESLPLHF
>TRBD2|-|TRBV27|TRBJ2-1
TGTGCCAGCAGTTTGGGGTACGGGACTAGTCTCAATGAGCAGTTCTTC
CASSLGYGTSLNEQFF
>-|-|TRBV9|TRBJ2-1
TGTGCCAGCAGCGTAGCGGCTAGCCATCCCAATGAGCAGTTCTTC
CASSVAASHPNEQFF
>TRBD1|-|TRBV5-1|TRBJ1-4
TGCGCCAGCAGCTTAGGACTGACAGGGGGCAATAATGAAAAACTGTTTTTT
CASSLGLTGGNNEKLFF
>TRBD2|-|TRBV6-2/TRBV6-3|TRBJ2-5
TGTGCCAGCAGCCCTTTGGAGGGAGGGGCCGAAGGTGAGACCCAGTACTTC
CASSPLEGGAEGETQYF
>-|-|TRBV7-9|TRBJ1-3
TGTGCCAGCAGCGGATCGACAGGTACCGCTGGAAACACCATATATTTT
CASSGSTGTAGNTIYF
>TRBD2|-|TRBV7-2|TRBJ2-5
TGTGCCAGCAGCGGGACTAGCGGGGTCCAAGAGACCCAGTACTTC
CASSGTSGVQETQYF
>TRBD1|-|TRBV5-1|TRBJ2-7
TGCGCCAGCAGCTTGGGGACAGGGGGCTACGAGCAGTACTTC
CASSLGTGGYEQYF
>-|-|TRBV5-4|TRBJ2-6
TGTGCCAGCAGCCTCATGTGGGGGGCCAACGTCCTGACTTTC
CASSLMWGANVLTF
>TRBD1|-|TRBV19|TRBJ1-6
TGTGCCAGTAGTCCCGGGACAGGACATTCACCCCTCCACTTT
CASSPGTGHSPLHF
>-|once|TRBV27|TRBJ2-1
TGTGCCAGCAGTTTAAGACCTTCCTCCTACAATGAGCAGTTCTTC
CASSLRPSSYNEQFF
>-|-|TRBV28|TRBJ2-7
TGTGCCAGCAGTTTCAGTACGGCAGGGAACTCCTACGAGCAGTACTTC
CASSFSTAGNSYEQYF
>-|-|TRBV28|TRBJ1-5
TGTGCCAGCAGTTTCCAAGGTAAAGGTCAGCCCCAGCATTTT
CASSFQGKGQPQHF
>TRBD1|-|TRBV18|TRBJ1-5
TGTGCCAGCTCACAGAGACAGGGTAGTTCAAGCAATCAGCCCCAGCATTTT
CASSQRQGSSSNQPQHF
>TRBD2|-|TRBV4-2|TRBJ2-2
TGTGCCAGCAGCCAAGAGGTTAGCGGGACGGGGGAGCTGTTTTTT
CASSQEVSGTGELFF
>-|-|TRBV19|TRBJ2-7
TGTGCCAGTAGTAGTTCAGGGGTGAGGAAGCAGTACTTC
CASSSSGVRKQYF
>TRBD2|once|TRBV4-2|TRBJ2-7
TGTGCCAGCAGCCAAGCCACCGGGTGGCTAGCGGGAAGGGGCGACGAGCAGTACTTC
CASSQATGWLAGRGDEQYF
>-|once|TRBV7-2|TRBJ2-6
TGTGCCAGCAGCTTAGCGATTTTACAGGTCTCTGGGGCCAACGTCCTGACTTTC
CASSLAILQVSGANVLTF
>TRBD1|-|TRBV6-5|TRBJ1-2
TGTGCCAGCAGTTACCCAGGGGGTGGCTACACCTTC
CASSYPGGGYTF
>TRBD1|few|TRBV7-9|TRBJ1-2
TGTGCCAGCAGACCCTCAGGGGGCGGCTACACCTTC
CASRPSGGGYTF
>TRBD1|-|TRBV7-9|TRBJ2-3
TGTGCCAGCCTCGTTGATCGGACAGGGGAAACAGATACGCAGTATTTT
CASLVDRTGETDTQYF
>-|-|TRBV27|TRBJ1-3
TGTGCCAGCAGTACTAGCTCTGGAAACACCATATATTTT
CASSTSSGNTIYF
>TRBD1|-|TRBV30|TRBJ2-7
TGTGCCTGGGGGGGACAGGTGGGATACGAGCAGTACTTC
CAWGGQVGYEQYF
>-|-|TRBV10-3|TRBJ1-2
TGTGCCAGCGACCTCAGTGGACAGAGTAACTATGGCTACACCTTC
CASDLSGQSNYGYTF
>-|-|TRBV5-1|TRBJ2-4
TGCGCCAGCAGCTTGGTTGGCGGAACACTTAAAAACATTCAGTACTTC
CASSLVGGTLKNIQYF
>TRBD1|-|TRBV6-1|TRBJ2-3
TGTGCCAGCAGTGAAGGACAGGGGGCAGATACGCAGTATTTT
CASSEGQGADTQYF
>-|-|TRBV11-2|TRBJ1-1
TGTGCCAGCAGCCAAAGCTATACAGGGAGTCGGTCTGAAGCTTTCTTT
CASSQSYTGSRSEAFF
>TRBD1|-|TRBV28|TRBJ1-6
TGTGCCAGCAGTTCCCCCGGAGACAGGGGCTCCTATAATTCACCCCTCCACTTT
CASSSPGDRGSYNSPLHF